Below, 32 T cell receptor beta chains from the same sample are listed, as sequenced in a study of shared clonotypes between healthy human individuals. Sequencing was performed with immunoSEQ multiplex PCR; in TCRdb, only in-frame clones are kept and a portion is missing. In the table there are under 1,100,000 clones, more than 65% of which are singletons. Sample: memory CD4+ T cells sorted from blood. Sample subset: CD45RA-negative fraction. The receptors were gathered from a man aged 18 to 29 in good health.

The chain carries TRBV19 and TRBJ1-2; D possibly corresponds to TRBD1 (5 bases). The germline V gene has CDR1 LNHDA and CDR2 SQIVND (reference sequence). CDR3 length equals 16 residues. V was pared by 3 bases and J by 4 bases, with 18 bases between. CDR3 nucleotides: TGTGCCAGTAGTATTAGCCTAACAGGAGGGAGCTATGGCTACACCTTC. Translating gives CASSISLTGGSYGYTF.

In this sample, this clone turned up many times. The gene calls are TRBV30 and TRBJ2-2; TRBD2 agrees at 10 bases. The germline CDR1 and CDR2 sequences are GTSNPN and SVGIG (reference sequence). Losses at the gene ends were 3 bases for V and 5 bases for J; bases not matched to a gene: 0. This CDR3 comprises 13 residues. CDR3 protein: CAWRTSGTGELFF. The CDR3 DNA reads as TGTGCCTGGAGGACTAGCGGGACCGGGGAGCTGTTTTTT.

The gene calls are TRBV6-6 and TRBJ1-6, with 9 nucleotides matching TRBD1. The germline V gene encodes CDR1 MNHNY and CDR2 SVGAGI (reference sequence). The V and J ends lost 6 bases and 5 bases, in that order; junction bases with no gene match: 2. This CDR3 spans 14 amino acids. DNA for the CDR3: TGTGCCAGCAGGGGGACAGGGAATAATTCACCCCTCCACTTT. Its translation: CASRGTGNNSPLHF.

The chain combines TRBV6-9 with TRBJ2-5; TRBD1 or TRBD2 may be the D gene (5 bases each). The CDR3 has 14 amino acids. V gave up 6 bases and J gave up 11 bases, with 22 bases separating them. CDR1 and CDR2 (germline): MNHGY, SVAAGI. CDR3 DNA sequence: TGTGCCAGCAGAACCGGGACCCGAACTTTTGAGCAGTACTTC. Its translation is CASRTGTRTFEQYF.

The chain carries TRBV14 and TRBJ2-6, with D possibly TRBD1 on 5 matching bases. The CDR3 contains 12 residues. The germline V gene encodes CDR1 SGHDN and CDR2 FVKESK. With 2 bases removed from V and 15 bases from J, the gap between germline ends came to 11 bases. CDR3 sequence: CASSQQGKGLTF. The CDR3 DNA is TGTGCCAGCAGCCAACAGGGAAAGGGCCTGACTTTC.

This clone was seen only a few times. This sequence joins TRBV11-2 and TRBJ2-3, with TRBD2 matching over 14 bases. Germline V gives CDR1 SGHAT, CDR2 FQNNGV. The junction had 2 bases not matched to a gene; V was cut back by 5 bases and J by 1 base. This CDR3 has 16 amino acids. CDR3 residues: CASSQTSGRGTDTQYF. The CDR3, as DNA: TGTGCCAGCAGCCAGACTAGCGGGAGGGGCACAGATACGCAGTATTTT.

The chain combines TRBV7-4 with TRBJ2-5, with D possibly TRBD2 on 5 matching bases. The CDR3 is 11 residues long. Deletions cut 10 bases from V and 5 bases from J, with 11 bases between. The germline CDR1 and CDR2 sequences are SGHVT and SQSDAQ. CDR3 sequence reads: CATSTGETQYF. In DNA, the CDR3 is TGTGCCACATCAACGGGGGAGACCCAGTACTTC.

The V and J genes are TRBV6-4 and TRBJ2-3; the D gene is possibly TRBD1 (5 bases). Germline V gives CDR1 MRHNA, CDR2 SNTAGT. This CDR3 region has 14 residues. The V end lost 6 bases, the J end lost 0 bases, and 10 bases lay between the germline ends. The CDR3 sequence is CASRDSRSTDTQYF. CDR3 coding DNA: TGTGCCAGCAGAGACAGCCGTAGCACAGATACGCAGTATTTT.

V usage is TRBV7-2 and J usage is TRBJ2-1; D unclear. CDR1 and CDR2 (germline): SGHTA, FQGNSA. This CDR3 spans 16 amino acids. V was pared by 2 bases and J by 3 bases, with 14 bases between. CDR3 residues: CASSLTHRASYNEQFF. CDR3 bases: TGTGCCAGCAGCTTAACCCACCGGGCGAGCTACAATGAGCAGTTCTTC.

The chain combines TRBV6-1 with TRBJ1-2; TRBD1 is a possible D gene (5 bases). The CDR3 consists of 11 residues. Germline values: CDR1 MNHNS, CDR2 SASEGT. With 6 bases removed from V and 7 bases from J, the gap between germline ends came to 9 bases. CDR3 protein: CASSEGFGYTF. The CDR3 DNA reads TGTGCCAGCAGCGAGGGGTTTGGCTACACCTTC.

This clone was found many times. J is TRBJ2-3 and V is TRBV18, with 8 bases that match TRBD2. Unmatched junction bases numbered 11, after V lost 3 bases and J lost 0 bases. The germline V gene encodes CDR1 KGHSH and CDR2 LQKENI. The CDR3 is made up of 18 amino acids. CDR3 nucleotides: TGTGCCAGCTCACCGTTGGTCGTTGAGCGGGGGAGCACAGATACGCAGTATTTT. Translation gives CASSPLVVERGSTDTQYF.

The CDR3 DNA reads TGTGCCTGGAAGACGACAGGGGCCTATGGGCGCTACACCTTC. Its protein is CAWKTTGAYGRYTF. The chain employs TRBV30 and TRBJ1-2; 8 positions agree with TRBD1. Germline CDR1 and CDR2: GTSNPN and SVGIG (reference sequence). The V gene end was trimmed by 4 bases and the J gene end by 9 bases; junction bases not matched to a gene: 13. The CDR3 consists of 14 residues.

This clone has more than one count but fewer than ten. At one boundary the junction diverges from the germline segment, which might be a read error. V usage is TRBV2 and J usage is TRBJ1-2; D gene unclear. There are 12 residues in the CDR3. The germline V gene encodes CDR1 SNHLY and CDR2 FYNNEI. CDR3 protein: CASTPFGPATAF. The CDR3 coding sequence is TGTGCCAGCACCCCTTTTGGACCCGCCACCGCCTTC.

The rearrangement joins TRBV5-6 to TRBJ1-2; 10 bases agree with TRBD1. This CDR3 has 13 residues. The germline CDR1 and CDR2 sequences are SGHDT and YYEEEE. After removal of 4 bases from V and 5 bases from J, the junction contained 2 bases not matched to a gene. The CDR3 coding sequence is TGTGCCAGCAGCGCGGGACAGGGGTATGGCTACACCTTC. It is translated as CASSAGQGYGYTF.

The chain carries TRBV7-3 and TRBJ2-1; tentatively, D is TRBD1 (5 bases). The CDR3 has 13 amino acids. Germline CDR1 reads SGHTA; CDR2 reads FQGTGA. V lost 3 bases to trimming and J lost 7 bases, with 10 bases between them. The CDR3 sequence is CASSFRAANEQFF. In nucleotides, the CDR3 is TGTGCCAGCAGCTTCAGGGCAGCTAATGAGCAGTTCTTC.

The chain uses TRBV7-2 and TRBJ2-7, with D uncertain. Germline V gene lookup returns CDR1 SGHTA and CDR2 FQGNSA. The CDR3 has 14 amino acids. The V end lost 0 bases, the J end lost 3 bases, and 9 bases lay between the germline ends. CDR3 residues: CASSLAELIYEQYF. As DNA, the CDR3 is TGTGCCAGCAGCTTAGCGGAACTAATCTACGAGCAGTACTTC. Looking up the rest from reference TRBV7-2 and TRBJ2-7 gives the full variable domain: GAGVSQSPSNKVTEKGKDVELRCDPISGHTALYWYRQSLGQGLEFLIYFQGNSAPDKSGLPSDRFSAERTGGSVSTLTIQRTQQEDSAVYLCASSLAELIYEQYFGPGTRLTVT.

The CDR3 here is CASSPQTGTGGGIQYF. CDR3 nucleotide sequence: TGCGCCAGCAGCCCACAAACCGGGACAGGGGGCGGCATTCAGTACTTC. V and J are TRBV5-1 and TRBJ2-4; 12 bases are a match to TRBD1. Germline V gene lookup returns CDR1 SGHRS and CDR2 YFSETQ. The CDR3 covers 16 residues. V lost 4 bases, J lost 9 bases, and 11 bases stayed unmatched. Drawing the rest from reference TRBV5-1 and TRBJ2-4, the complete variable domain is KAGVTQTPRYLIKTRGQQVTLSCSPISGHRSVSWYQQTPGQGLQFLFEYFSETQRNKGNFPGRFSGRQFSNSRSEMNVSTLELGDSALYLCASSPQTGTGGGIQYFGAGTRLSVL.

The chain is built from TRBV27 and TRBJ2-5, with 7 nucleotides matching TRBD1. Trimming at V came to 3 bases and at J to 1 base, leaving 2 bases not matched to a gene. Germline values: CDR1 MNHEY, CDR2 SMNVEV (reference sequence). This CDR3 region has 14 residues. The CDR3 nucleotides are TGTGCCAGCAGTTTTCGGACAGGCCAAGAGACCCAGTACTTC. Its translation is CASSFRTGQETQYF.

This chain links TRBV19 with TRBJ2-1; 9 bases match TRBD1. Germline-derived CDR1 and CDR2 are LNHDA and SQIVND (reference sequence). This CDR3 is 15 amino acids long. V lost 1 base to trimming and J lost 4 bases; unmatched junction nucleotides: 2. For the CDR3, the DNA is TGTGCCAGTAGTATAGCGGGGACAGGGTACAATGAGCAGTTCTTC. Translation: CASSIAGTGYNEQFF.

This chain uses TRBV21-1 with TRBJ1-5; no check of the table's D call, TRBD1, against the DNA was made. TRBV21-1 is a known pseudogene. This CDR3 spans 17 amino acids. The CDR3 reads CASSKVWTGKSNQPQHF. The CDR3 nucleotides are TGTGCCAGCAGCAAAGTGTGGACAGGGAAAAGCAATCAGCCCCAGCATTTT.

The chain couples TRBV19 to TRBJ1-6, with 8 bases identical to TRBD1. Unmatched junction bases numbered 4, after V lost 4 bases and J lost 5 bases. The CDR3 consists of 15 residues. Germline lookup yields CDR1 LNHDA and CDR2 SQIVND (reference sequence). CDR3 protein: CASSRTGGNNSPLHF. Written as DNA, the CDR3 is TGTGCCAGTAGTAGAACAGGGGGGAATAATTCACCCCTCCACTTT.

The genes are TRBV6-5 and TRBJ1-4; D is unresolved. The CDR3 sequence is 15 residues long. CDR1 MNHEY and CDR2 SVGAGI come from the germline V gene. V lost 6 bases, J lost 3 bases, and 14 bases lay in between. CDR3 sequence (DNA): TGTGCCAGCAGCCTTTCGCGACCGCCTAATGAAAAACTGTTTTTT. The encoded protein is CASSLSRPPNEKLFF.

J is TRBJ2-2 and V is TRBV18, with D maybe TRBD2 (6 bases). Trimming stripped 2 bases from V and 1 base from J, with 11 bases between. The CDR3 consists of 16 residues. CDR1 and CDR2 from the germline V gene are KGHSH and LQKENI. The CDR3 reads CASSPTAGRNTGELFF. The CDR3 DNA reads as TGTGCCAGCTCACCAACTGCGGGACGGAACACCGGGGAGCTGTTTTTT.

This clone was picked up a small number of times. This chain connects TRBV28 to TRBJ1-1, with 9 bases lining up with TRBD1. The CDR3 has 15 amino acids. Germline-derived CDR1 and CDR2 are MDHEN and SYDVKM. Unmatched junction bases numbered 12, after V lost 6 bases and J lost 7 bases. The chain's CDR3 is CASSPGGQGGGEAFF. DNA of the CDR3: TGTGCCAGCAGCCCCGGGGGACAGGGCGGCGGTGAAGCTTTCTTT.

The CDR3: CASRAGRDPNTEAFF. The DNA of the CDR3 is TGTGCCAGCCGAGCAGGACGGGATCCGAACACTGAAGCTTTCTTT. The chain carries TRBV2 and TRBJ1-1; D is uncertain. V was pared by 8 bases and J by 1 base, with 17 bases between. The CDR3 totals 15 residues. Germline V gene data show CDR1 as SNHLY and CDR2 as FYNNEI.

The chain is built from TRBV10-3 and TRBJ2-3; 8 bases map to TRBD2. Looked up from germline, CDR1 is ENHRY and CDR2 is SYGVKD. V gave up 2 bases and J gave up 3 bases; unmatched junction bases: 4. The CDR3 is made up of 15 amino acids. The CDR3, as DNA: TGTGCCATCAGTGAGGATAGCGGGATAACAGATACGCAGTATTTT. Its protein is CAISEDSGITDTQYF.

The V call is TRBV2, the J call TRBJ2-6; D is unclear. Trimming left V 4 bases short and J 0 bases short, with 13 bases between. The CDR3 is 17 residues long. Germline loops: CDR1 SNHLY, CDR2 FYNNEI. DNA of the CDR3: TGTGCCAGCAGTGTGGGTCAGGTCCCCTCTGGGGCCAACGTCCTGACTTTC. Translated: CASSVGQVPSGANVLTF.

This clone was seen a single time. The rearrangement joins TRBV11-2 to TRBJ1-6; D perhaps matches TRBD1 (5 bases). There are 16 residues in the CDR3. Looked up from germline, CDR1 is SGHAT and CDR2 is FQNNGV. Trimming took off 2 bases at V and 7 bases at J, with 15 bases between the two ends. CDR3 nucleotide sequence: TGTGCCAGCAGCTTAAACCTAGCCGGGACCAATTCACCCCTCCACTTT. This codes for CASSLNLAGTNSPLHF.

The chain is built from TRBV7-2 and TRBJ1-4; 9 positions match TRBD1. The V and J ends lost 5 bases and 6 bases, in that order; junction bases with no gene match: 4. In germline, CDR1 is SGHTA, CDR2 FQGNSA. This CDR3 spans 14 amino acids. The CDR3 loop is CASSAQGAYEKLFF. For the CDR3, the DNA is TGTGCCAGCAGCGCACAGGGGGCTTATGAAAAACTGTTTTTT.

The chain links TRBV30 to TRBJ1-2; D might be TRBD1 (5 bases). Trimming took 6 bases from V and 2 from J, leaving 16 bases between them. The CDR3 covers 14 residues. From germline, CDR1 is GTSNPN and CDR2 SVGIG (reference sequence). The CDR3 is CACPPIGENYGYTF. The CDR3 coding sequence is TGTGCCTGTCCCCCTATAGGGGAAAACTATGGCTACACCTTC. The full variable domain, completed using reference TRBV30 and TRBJ1-2, is SQTIHQWPATLVQPVGSPLSLECTVEGTSNPNLYWYRQAAGRGLQLLFYSVGIGQISSEVPQNLSASRPQDRQFILSSKKLLLSDSGFYLCACPPIGENYGYTFGSGTRLTVV.

The chain is built from TRBV7-2 and TRBJ2-1, with 9 nucleotides matching TRBD2. This CDR3 has 14 residues. The germline V gene encodes CDR1 SGHTA and CDR2 FQGNSA. J was trimmed by 8 bases and V by 5 bases; bases with no gene match: 7. CDR3 coding DNA: TGTGCCAGCAGCCCCGGACTAGCGTTCTATGAGCAGTTCTTC. This gives the protein CASSPGLAFYEQFF.

V gene TRBV9 combines with J gene TRBJ2-7, with D perhaps matching TRBD1 or TRBD2 (5 bases each). The CDR3 is 14 amino acids. V gave up 6 bases and J gave up 2 bases, with 15 bases separating them. In germline, CDR1 is SGDLS, CDR2 YYNGEE. The CDR3 loop reads CASNSRDGAYEQYF. As DNA, the CDR3 is TGTGCCAGCAATTCTCGGGACGGCGCCTACGAGCAGTACTTC.